The next 17 T cell receptor beta chains were all read from a single sample in a study of cytomegalovirus exposure and HLA in healthy donors. With 60 Vbeta and 13 Jbeta primers, the PCR was carried out. Sequencing used immunoSEQ multiplex PCR; TCRdb keeps in-frame clones, though not all of them. The table lists approximately 74,000 clones, roughly 60% of them singletons. Sequenced material: PBMCs. The receptors stem from a young man in good health and CMV-seropositive.

The CDR3 spells CASSIVQINQPQHF. The CDR3 DNA is TGTGCCAGTAGTATAGTACAGATAAATCAGCCCCAGCATTTT. The gene calls are TRBV19 and TRBJ1-5; D ambiguous. Germline V gene sequence: CDR1 LNHDA, CDR2 SQIVND (reference sequence). Between the trimmed V and J ends, which lost 1 base and 4 bases, there was a span of 8 bases. CDR3 length: 14 residues.

V and J are TRBV7-2 and TRBJ1-2, with D possibly TRBD1 on 5 matching bases. V dropped 1 base and J dropped 4 bases, with 13 bases sitting between them. Germline V lookup: CDR1 SGHTA, CDR2 FQGNSA. This CDR3 has 15 amino acids. CDR3 nucleotides: TGTGCCAGCAGCTTAGTAGGAGGGGCGAGCTATGGCTACACCTTC. The encoded protein is CASSLVGGASYGYTF.

In this sample, this clone turned up once. The chain links TRBV15 to TRBJ2-5, with TRBD2 matching over 9 bases. Germline assignment: CDR1 LNHNV and CDR2 YYDKDF (reference sequence). Trimming removed 3 bases from V and 2 bases from J; junction bases left unmatched: 4. The CDR3 loop spans 15 amino acids. Here the CDR3 reads CATSSALAGQETQYF. The CDR3 DNA reads TGTGCCACCAGCAGCGCCCTAGCGGGGCAAGAGACCCAGTACTTC.

Comments on this clone: The junction differs from germline at one of its ends, possibly a read error. The chain couples TRBV6-5 to TRBJ1-1; 12 bases match TRBD1. Germline V gene lookup returns CDR1 MNHEY and CDR2 SVGAGI. This CDR3 region has 14 residues. The CDR3 reads CASSQGTGGTKAFF. Here the CDR3 DNA reads TGTGCCAGCAGCCAGGGGACAGGGGGCACTAAAGCTTTCTTT.

The chain carries TRBV27 and TRBJ2-1; D not resolved. Germline CDR1 MNHEY, CDR2 SMNVEV (reference sequence). V was cut by 5 bases and J by 6 bases, with 11 bases left in between. This CDR3 region has 13 residues. The CDR3 region has the DNA TGTGCCAGCAGTATACACCGCCGCAATGAGCAGTTCTTC. It yields the protein CASSIHRRNEQFF.

This clone was observed a few times. The DNA for the CDR3 is TGTGCCAGCAGCTTAGCGTCAGGGGCGTACACCGGGGAGCTGTTTTTT. Protein product: CASSLASGAYTGELFF. This sequence joins TRBV7-2 and TRBJ2-2; the D gene is possibly TRBD1 (6 bases). V lost 0 bases and J 3 bases, leaving 11 bases between the germline ends. CDR1 and CDR2 from the germline V gene are SGHTA and FQGNSA. The CDR3 is 16 amino acids.

This clone was seen more than once but under ten times. An end of the junction differs from the germline gene, which may be a read error. The V gene is TRBV7-7, the J gene TRBJ2-3, with TRBD2 matching 10 bases. CDR1 and CDR2 from the germline V gene are SSHAT and FNYEAQ (reference sequence). The CDR3 is 14 residues long. CDR3 sequence: CASTRLAGTDTQYF. In DNA, the CDR3 is TGTGCTAGCACCAGACTAGCGGGTACAGATACGCAGTATTTT.

This chain connects TRBV28 to TRBJ2-3, with 7 bases lining up with TRBD2. The germline CDR1 and CDR2 sequences are MDHEN and SYDVKM. V lost 5 bases, J lost 3 bases, and 5 bases stayed unmatched. The CDR3 covers 14 residues. The CDR3 is CASSLHSGTDTQYF. The DNA for the CDR3 is TGTGCCAGCAGTCTCCATAGCGGGACAGATACGCAGTATTTT.

This clone was recorded a few times. The chain uses TRBV4-2 and TRBJ2-1; 14 nucleotides match TRBD2. This CDR3 is built from 15 residues. CDR1 and CDR2 (germline): LGHNA, YNFKEQ. The trim removed 3 bases at V and 7 bases at J, leaving 2 bases unmatched. CDR3 DNA: TGTGCCAGCAGCCACGGGACTAGCGGGGGTAATGAGCAGTTCTTC. It encodes CASSHGTSGGNEQFF.

This clone was observed a handful of times. The V gene is TRBV9, the J gene TRBJ1-1, with 10 nucleotides matching TRBD1. There are 14 residues in the CDR3. Germline CDR1 and CDR2: SGDLS and YYNGEE. Trimming at V came to 7 bases and at J to 3 bases, leaving 6 bases not matched to a gene. Here the CDR3 reads CASQSGTGDTEAFF. Here the CDR3 DNA reads TGTGCCAGCCAGTCCGGGACAGGGGACACTGAAGCTTTCTTT.

The rearrangement links TRBV4-2 to TRBJ2-1, with TRBD1 matching over 7 bases. From germline, CDR1 is LGHNA and CDR2 YNFKEQ. CDR3 length: 15 amino acids. The V and J ends lost 4 bases and 8 bases, in that order; junction bases with no gene match: 11. CDR3 nucleotides: TGTGCCAGCAGCCCTCGTTCAGGGGGTTCATATGAGCAGTTCTTC. It is translated as CASSPRSGGSYEQFF.

CDR3 in amino acids: CASSLARGFRNTEAFF. CDR3 coding DNA: TGTGCCAGCAGCTTGGCACGGGGGTTCCGGAACACTGAAGCTTTCTTT. The gene calls are TRBV7-8 and TRBJ1-1; a possible D gene is TRBD1 (5 bases). This CDR3 has 16 amino acids. Trimming shortened V by 3 bases and J by 1 base, and 15 bases separated the two germline ends. Germline V gene data show CDR1 as SGHVS and CDR2 as FQNEAQ.

This chain uses TRBV7-2 with TRBJ2-3, with 8 positions matching TRBD2. J lost 1 base, V lost 5 bases, and 11 bases had no gene match. Germline CDR1 SGHTA, CDR2 FQGNSA. The CDR3 contains 17 residues. This CDR3 is CASSVAGGGSGTDTQYF. Written as DNA, the CDR3 is TGTGCCAGCAGCGTCGCGGGAGGCGGGAGTGGCACAGATACGCAGTATTTT.

This chain links TRBV11-2 with TRBJ2-1, with a weak D call TRBD1 (5 bases). This CDR3 comprises 15 residues. Per germline, CDR1 SGHAT and CDR2 FQNNGV. V lost 5 bases, J lost 6 bases, and 17 bases lay in between. CDR3 nucleotides: TGTGCCAGCAGCCAAAGTGGACCCCAGGGCAATGAGCAGTTCTTC. This sequence encodes CASSQSGPQGNEQFF.

The V call is TRBV4-1, the J call TRBJ2-7; 9 positions match TRBD1. Germline V gene lookup returns CDR1 MGHRA and CDR2 YSYEKL. Trimming took 5 bases from V and 3 from J; bases not matched to a gene: 8. There are 15 residues in the CDR3. DNA for the CDR3: TGCGCCAGCAGCGAGGTCGGGACAGGGAACTACGAGCAGTACTTC. This sequence encodes CASSEVGTGNYEQYF.

V is TRBV7-6 and J is TRBJ2-7; tentative D call: TRBD1 (5 bases). Per the germline V gene, CDR1 is SGHVS and CDR2 is FNYEAQ. This CDR3 spans 12 amino acids. Trimming cost V 2 bases and J 8 bases, with 10 bases left between them. The CDR3 coding sequence is TGTGCCAGCAGCTTACCCCAGGACAAGCAGTACTTC. It specifies CASSLPQDKQYF.

CDR3 in amino acids: CASFSTGINYGYTF. Here the CDR3 DNA reads TGTGCCTCCTTCTCTACAGGGATCAACTATGGCTACACCTTC. The V gene is TRBV30, the J gene TRBJ1-2; D perhaps matches TRBD1 (6 bases). Per the germline V gene, CDR1 is GTSNPN and CDR2 is SVGIG (reference sequence). Deletions cut 7 bases from V and 2 bases from J, with 17 bases between. This CDR3 has 14 amino acids.